Listed below are T cell receptor beta chains from one sample, sequenced in a study of Ad26.COV2.S vaccination and SARS-CoV-2 variants. The method was immunoSEQ multiplex PCR; TCRdb's version includes in-frame clones alone and lacks a portion of them. The sample lists more than 300,000 clones; around 88% were seen once. The material sequenced was peripheral blood, taken in a trial of Ad26.COV2.S vaccine versus placebo. These receptors were taken from a person between 18 and 65 years old who received the Ad26.COV2.S COVID-19 vaccine or a placebo. CDR3s include the opening cysteine and the closing phenylalanine or tryptophan. Each record gives: CDR3 DNA, CDR3 protein, V gene, clone size, D gene, J gene. The D gene is left open where the match is weak. Size values are once, few and many counts, or a class for expanded clones, and some rows have none.

CDR3nt: TGTGCCTGGGGTGACAGGGGAAATGTAAAGGAGCAGTACTTC
CDR3aa: CAWGDRGNVKEQYF
v_gene: TRBV30
abundance: -
d_gene: TRBD1
j_gene: TRBJ2-7

CDR3nt: TGTGCCAGCAGCTCCGTTGGGGGTGACTATGGCTACACCTTC
CDR3aa: CASSSVGGDYGYTF
v_gene: TRBV7-2
abundance: -
d_gene: -
j_gene: TRBJ1-2

CDR3nt: TGTGCCACCAAGGAGGGCTTGAACACTGAAGCTTTCTTT
CDR3aa: CATKEGLNTEAFF
v_gene: TRBV19
abundance: -
d_gene: -
j_gene: TRBJ1-1

CDR3nt: TGTGCCAGCAGCTTAGATCCCGGGACAGCCTATGGCTACACCTTC
CDR3aa: CASSLDPGTAYGYTF
v_gene: TRBV11-2
abundance: -
d_gene: TRBD1
j_gene: TRBJ1-2

CDR3nt: TGTGCCATCAGTGTAGGACACGGGGGCTCTGGGGCCAACGTCCTGACTTTC
CDR3aa: CAISVGHGGSGANVLTF
v_gene: TRBV10-3
abundance: -
d_gene: -
j_gene: TRBJ2-6

CDR3nt: TGTGCCAGCAGTTTTGGCAGTACGCAGTATTTT
CDR3aa: CASSFGSTQYF
v_gene: TRBV12-3/TRBV12-4
abundance: -
d_gene: -
j_gene: TRBJ2-3

CDR3nt: TGTGCCAGCAAAGGAGAAGAGACCCAGTACTTC
CDR3aa: CASKGEETQYF
v_gene: TRBV28
abundance: -
d_gene: -
j_gene: TRBJ2-5

CDR3nt: TGTGCCAGCAGCGCCACGAGGGTGAGCCAAGAGACCCAGTACTTC
CDR3aa: CASSATRVSQETQYF
v_gene: TRBV7-2
abundance: -
d_gene: -
j_gene: TRBJ2-5

CDR3nt: TGTGCCAGTAGTATCAGGGGCCAACAGCCCCAGCATTTT
CDR3aa: CASSIRGQQPQHF
v_gene: TRBV19
abundance: -
d_gene: -
j_gene: TRBJ1-5

CDR3nt: TGTGCCAGCAGCCCGGGGAATGCGAACACTGAAGCTTTCTTT
CDR3aa: CASSPGNANTEAFF
v_gene: TRBV7-2
abundance: few
d_gene: -
j_gene: TRBJ1-1

CDR3nt: TGTGCCAGTAGTATAGTGGAAGGGTTGACTTTCTTT
CDR3aa: CASSIVEGLTFF
v_gene: TRBV19
abundance: -
d_gene: -
j_gene: TRBJ1-1

CDR3nt: TGTGCCAGCAGTCCCCGTAACGGGGGGGGCGATGGCTACACCTTC
CDR3aa: CASSPRNGGGDGYTF
v_gene: TRBV6-5
abundance: -
d_gene: -
j_gene: TRBJ1-2

CDR3nt: TGTGCCAGCAGCCCCGGACTAGCGGGGGGAGGGGATACGCAGTATTTT
CDR3aa: CASSPGLAGGGDTQYF
v_gene: TRBV7-2
abundance: -
d_gene: TRBD2
j_gene: TRBJ2-3

CDR3nt: TGTGCCAGCAGCCCTAGACAGGGGGTTTCTATTTTCTATGGCTACACCTTC
CDR3aa: CASSPRQGVSIFYGYTF
v_gene: TRBV7-9
abundance: -
d_gene: TRBD1
j_gene: TRBJ1-2

CDR3nt: TGTGCCAGCAGCTTTTCTACAGGGTTGAGCACTGAAGCTTTCTTT
CDR3aa: CASSFSTGLSTEAFF
v_gene: TRBV7-2
abundance: few
d_gene: -
j_gene: TRBJ1-1

CDR3nt: TGTGCCAGCAGTCAGGCGGGACAGGGATACAATGAGCAGTTCTTC
CDR3aa: CASSQAGQGYNEQFF
v_gene: TRBV7-9
abundance: -
d_gene: TRBD1
j_gene: TRBJ2-1

CDR3nt: TGTGCCAGCAGTGAGTGGAACGAGCAGTACTTC
CDR3aa: CASSEWNEQYF
v_gene: TRBV2
abundance: -
d_gene: -
j_gene: TRBJ2-7

CDR3nt: TGTGCCAGCATCCCCTCGCTAGCGGGGGCCCCCTACGAGCAGTACTTC
CDR3aa: CASIPSLAGAPYEQYF
v_gene: TRBV11-2
abundance: -
d_gene: TRBD2
j_gene: TRBJ2-7

CDR3nt: TGTGCCAGCAATTCGGGGGATTTCAGCAATCAGCCCCAGCATTTT
CDR3aa: CASNSGDFSNQPQHF
v_gene: TRBV9
abundance: -
d_gene: -
j_gene: TRBJ1-5

CDR3nt: TGTGCCAGCAGCGGCTTCCCTGAGGCTAACTATGGCTACACCTTC
CDR3aa: CASSGFPEANYGYTF
v_gene: TRBV11-2
abundance: -
d_gene: -
j_gene: TRBJ1-2

CDR3nt: TGTGCCAGCAGCTTCGCCAAAAACATTCAGTACTTC
CDR3aa: CASSFAKNIQYF
v_gene: TRBV13
abundance: -
d_gene: -
j_gene: TRBJ2-4

CDR3nt: TGTGCCAGCAGTAAGGGACGTCTGAGCAATCAGCCCCAGCATTTT
CDR3aa: CASSKGRLSNQPQHF
v_gene: TRBV6-2/TRBV6-3
abundance: -
d_gene: -
j_gene: TRBJ1-5